These 20 T cell receptor beta chains share one sample of origin, sequenced in a study of neurological immune-mediated disorders. TCRdb reprocessed the 5' RACE reads with MiXCR, giving one entry per CDR3 protein. The table shows 75,000 to 95,000 distinct CDR3 sequences, with more than 15% occurring only once. The sequenced sample consisted of PBMCs. All receptors come from a woman between 35 and 50 years old in good health.

This clonotype was counted at least ten times. The rearrangement links TRBV7-2 to TRBJ2-1; D may be TRBD2 (6 bases). Per the germline V gene, CDR1 is SGHTA and CDR2 is FQGNSA. CDR3 size: 15 residues. Trimming removed 5 bases at V and 5 bases at J, with 16 bases between. CDR3 residues: CASSPGGDGDNEQFF. CDR3 bases: TGTGCCAGCAGCCCCGGAGGGGACGGTGACAATGAGCAGTTCTTC.

This clonotype has at least ten counts. The CDR3 reads CSARVGAGNQPQHF. As DNA, the CDR3 is TGCAGTGCTCGGGTAGGGGCCGGCAATCAGCCCCAGCATTTT. V and J are TRBV20-1 and TRBJ1-5, with a tentative D call TRBD1 (5 bases). Germline values: CDR1 DFQATT, CDR2 SNEGSKA (reference sequence). The CDR3 runs to 14 residues. V lost 5 bases and J 2 bases, leaving 13 bases between the germline ends.

This clonotype was counted a few times. The chain links TRBV20-1 to TRBJ2-1; D call uncertain. The CDR3 sequence is 10 residues long. V was trimmed by 5 bases and J by 10 bases, leaving 9 bases between them. Germline V gives CDR1 DFQATT, CDR2 SNEGSKA (reference sequence). The CDR3 DNA is TGCAGTGCTCACCGCGCAGAGCAGTTCTTC. This gives the protein CSAHRAEQFF.

V gene TRBV6-2 or TRBV6-3 combines with J gene TRBJ2-7, with TRBD1 matching over 9 bases. Per the germline V gene, CDR1 is MNHEY and CDR2 is SVGEGT. The CDR3 spans 16 residues. V lost 6 bases, J lost 2 bases, and 11 bases stayed unmatched. Here the CDR3 DNA reads TGTGCCAGCAGCCGGCCCATCGGGACAGGGACCTACGAGCAGTACTTC. This codes for CASSRPIGTGTYEQYF.

This clonotype was counted many times. The chain uses TRBV5-5 and TRBJ1-6, with D hard to call. The CDR3 contains 15 residues. Germline V lookup: CDR1 SGHKS, CDR2 YYEKEE (reference sequence). The V gene lost 0 bases and the J gene lost 5 bases, with 9 bases spanning the gap. The CDR3, as DNA: TGTGCCAGCAGCTTGGTGGTCAGTGATAATTCACCCCTCCACTTT. Its translation: CASSLVVSDNSPLHF.

This clonotype occurred many times. V is TRBV7-2 and J is TRBJ2-3; no firm D call. The CDR3 sequence is 13 residues long. Germline V CDR1 and CDR2: SGHTA, FQGNSA. The V gene lost 6 bases and the J gene lost 6 bases, with 13 bases spanning the gap. CDR3 loop: CASSPTAPDTQYF. DNA for the CDR3: TGTGCCAGCAGTCCTACAGCCCCCGATACGCAGTATTTT.

This clonotype has a count of ten or more. The CDR3 region has the DNA TGTGCCAGCAGCTTGGGTCCGACAGGGCGACCCACTGAAGCTTTCTTT. Translating it yields CASSLGPTGRPTEAFF. V usage is TRBV5-6 and J usage is TRBJ1-1; TRBD1 agrees at 7 bases. In germline, CDR1 is SGHDT, CDR2 YYEEEE. J was trimmed by 4 bases and V by 0 bases; bases with no gene match: 9. CDR3 size: 16 residues.

This clonotype was picked up many times. The CDR3 is CATRGTGGTGELFF. CDR3 nucleotides: TGTGCCACCCGAGGGACCGGAGGCACCGGGGAGCTGTTTTTT. The chain has TRBV15 and TRBJ2-2, with D perhaps given as TRBD1 or TRBD2 (5 bases each). This CDR3 has 14 residues. Germline V gene lookup returns CDR1 LNHNV and CDR2 YYDKDF (reference sequence). The ends were cut back, 8 bases at V and 4 bases at J, with 14 bases in the middle.

This clonotype was recorded at least ten times. The V gene is TRBV9, the J gene TRBJ2-1, with 16 bases matching TRBD2. CDR1 is SGDLS, CDR2 YYNGEE, per germline. The J segment lost 1 base and the V segment lost 3 bases, leaving 7 bases of the junction unmatched. CDR3 length equals 19 residues. The CDR3 protein is CASSDPGTSGGASYNEQFF. The CDR3 coding sequence is TGTGCCAGCAGCGACCCCGGGACTAGCGGGGGGGCGTCCTACAATGAGCAGTTCTTC.

This clonotype showed up many times. CDR3 nucleotide sequence: TGTGCCAGCACCGTGGTGGTCTCTGGAAACACCATATATTTT. Its protein is CASTVVVSGNTIYF. The gene calls are TRBV12-3 or TRBV12-4 and TRBJ1-3, with D hard to call. This CDR3 is 14 amino acids long. The V and J ends lost 7 bases and 0 bases respectively, with 10 bases between them.

In this sample, this clonotype turned up many times. V usage is TRBV5-1 and J usage is TRBJ2-3, with a tentative D call TRBD2 (6 bases). Germline CDR1 SGHRS, CDR2 YFSETQ. Trimming removed 0 bases at V and 0 bases at J, with 17 bases between. The CDR3 extends over 18 amino acids. Here the CDR3 DNA reads TGCGCCAGCAGCTTGGACCCCCTCGGGGCGGGGAGCACAGATACGCAGTATTTT. Amino acid sequence: CASSLDPLGAGSTDTQYF.

This clonotype was observed many times. The chain combines TRBV6-2 or TRBV6-3 with TRBJ1-1; TRBD1 matches at 7 bases. The germline V gene encodes CDR1 MNHEY and CDR2 SVGEGT. V trimming: 6 bases; J trimming: 5 bases; junction bases outside the gene matches: 9. The CDR3 is made up of 14 amino acids. The CDR3 sequence is CASSSYRGRTEAFF. The CDR3 DNA reads as TGTGCCAGCAGCTCATACAGGGGAAGGACTGAAGCTTTCTTT.

At least ten counts were recorded for this clonotype. This rearrangement joins TRBV7-2 to TRBJ2-7, with 7 bases aligning to TRBD2. In germline, CDR1 is SGHTA, CDR2 FQGNSA. V dropped 0 bases and J dropped 7; count of bases not matched to a gene: 3. The CDR3 is made up of 13 amino acids. CDR3 residues: CASSLAGEGEQYV. In nucleotides, the CDR3 is TGTGCCAGCAGCTTAGCGGGGGAGGGGGAGCAGTACGTC.

Many counts were recorded for this clonotype. V usage is TRBV15 and J usage is TRBJ2-2; D could derive from TRBD1 or TRBD2 (7 bases each). This CDR3 is built from 14 residues. The germline V gene encodes CDR1 LNHNV and CDR2 YYDKDF (reference sequence). Trimming removed 5 bases at V and 6 bases at J, with 13 bases between. The CDR3 is CATSGRGGAGELFF. The CDR3 nucleotides are TGTGCCACCAGCGGCAGGGGGGGGGCCGGGGAGCTGTTTTTT.

This chain links TRBV5-1 with TRBJ2-1; TRBD2 agrees at 12 bases. The CDR3 contains 16 residues. The germline V gene encodes CDR1 SGHRS and CDR2 YFSETQ. Trimming at V came to 0 bases and at J to 8 bases, leaving 6 bases not matched to a gene. CDR3 region: CASSLELAGGPDEQFF. CDR3 DNA sequence: TGCGCCAGCAGCTTGGAACTAGCGGGGGGTCCCGATGAGCAGTTCTTC.

The table lists this clonotype with many counts. This chain joins TRBV14 and TRBJ2-1; the D is unclear. CDR3 length: 12 amino acids. Trimming took 4 bases from V and 12 from J, leaving 13 bases between them. The germline CDR1 and CDR2 sequences are SGHDN and FVKESK. CDR3 nucleotides: TGTGCCAGCAGCCCTCAAACGACGGCGCAGTTCTTC. Protein product: CASSPQTTAQFF.

The rearrangement uses TRBV4-1 and TRBJ1-2; D uncertain. CDR1 and CDR2 from the germline V gene are MGHRA and YSYEKL. Trimming left V 2 bases short and J 4 bases short, with 14 bases between. The CDR3 consists of 15 residues. The CDR3 DNA reads as TGCGCCAGCAGCCAATTGATTGGAGAGCGCTATGGCTACACCTTC. This gives the protein CASSQLIGERYGYTF.

A single count supports this clonotype. The rearrangement joins TRBV20-1 to TRBJ1-5, with D unresolved. Germline assignment: CDR1 DFQATT and CDR2 SNEGSKA (reference sequence). The germline V and J ends were trimmed by 4 bases and 1 base, with 5 bases remaining between them. The CDR3 consists of 12 residues. Here the CDR3 reads CSATTSNQPQHF. In DNA form, the CDR3 reads TGCAGTGCTACAACCAGCAATCAGCCCCAGCATTTT.

The gene calls are TRBV7-2 and TRBJ2-1; D is unclear. There are 14 residues in the CDR3. Trimming shortened V by 1 base and J by 5 bases, and 9 bases separated the two germline ends. Per the germline V gene, CDR1 is SGHTA and CDR2 is FQGNSA. The CDR3 nucleotides are TGTGCCAGCAGCTTAGAAGCTGGTAACAATGAGCAGTTCTTC. This encodes CASSLEAGNNEQFF.

This clonotype was counted at least ten times. The V and J genes are TRBV5-5 and TRBJ2-1, with D unclear. Germline V gene data show CDR1 as SGHKS and CDR2 as YYEKEE (reference sequence). The CDR3 totals 10 residues. The V gene lost 1 base and the J gene lost 7 bases, with 0 bases spanning the gap. The CDR3, as DNA: TGTGCCAGCAGCTTGAATGAGCAGTTCTTC. Protein: CASSLNEQFF.